The TCR beta chain described here comes from a study of chemoradiotherapy in HPV16-positive cancers. Study background: A couple of HPV16-positive patients' cells yielded candidate HPV-specific clones and common motifs. Broader study findings: Candidate HPV-specific clones and E7-related TCR motifs grew in tumor during treatment. The functional HPV-specific definition rests on just a couple of HPV16-positive patients.

Profiled with immunoSEQ multiplex PCR; TCRdb holds only in-frame clones, not every one. This table has over 30,000 clones, over 75% appearing once. Worth noting for this clone: The antigen is not known.

The CDR3 covers 15 residues. Germline V CDR1 and CDR2: MGHRA, YSYEKL. V lost 4 bases and J 5 bases, leaving 17 bases between the germline ends. The receptor was isolated from a human donor with HPV-associated anogenital cancer. This specimen consisted of blood, obtained from a patient who underwent chemoradiotherapy. The chain joins TRBV4-1 to TRBJ1-1, with D perhaps matching TRBD1 (5 bases). The DNA of the CDR3 is TGCGCCAGCAGCCCGGTACGAGGGGCGACGACTGAAGCTTTCTTT. This sequence encodes CASSPVRGATTEAFF.